The clone carrying this TCR beta chain came up a few times. The antigen is undetermined. Barcoded TCR alpha and TCR beta cDNA libraries with UMIs came from 5'RACE using constant-segment primers. TCRdb itself ran the 5' RACE reads through MiXCR, one entry per CDR3 protein. Of approximately 580,000 distinct CDR3 sequences in the sample, about a fifth were seen once. This entry is derived from a study of T-cell memory formation after mild COVID-19. Study observations and caveats: Unconfirmed was the SARS-CoV-2 specificity of second-wave clones that peaked on day 37. Pre-infection memory held some responding clones, suggesting pre-existing cross-reactive T cells responded. Clones shrinking from day 15 to 85 showed even CD4/CD8 mixes; later expanders tilted CD4+.

CDR1 and CDR2 from the germline V gene are GTSNPN and SVGIG (reference sequence). V was cut by 0 bases and J by 4 bases, with 16 bases left in between. This CDR3 has 15 residues. This sequence was found in an adult woman who had mild COVID-19 (a few samples of this study predate the infection). Cell type and time point are not known. V usage is TRBV30 and J usage is TRBJ2-7; D might be TRBD1 or TRBD2, each matching 5 bases. The sequencing sample was made of PBMCs or a T cell subset sorted from them (not recorded which). The CDR3 region is CAWSVIPRGRYEQYF. In DNA form, the CDR3 reads TGTGCCTGGAGTGTAATACCCCGGGGCCGTTACGAGCAGTACTTC.